This entry features one T cell receptor beta chain sequence. Its matching antigen is unknown. The sample belongs to a study of blood T cells in healthy people across ages. Per sample, a minimum of 6 million PBMCs were isolated. Study results and caveats: With age, beta diversity per million T cells declined roughly linearly, significantly by 30 to 50. Long-lived donors carried more naive CD4+ cells and greater diversity than aged donors.

A second PCR of about 6 to 11 cycles used a sample-barcoded 5' primer and a J-beta primer mix. A 12-random-nucleotide template-switch adaptor tagged each cDNA molecule. One entry per CDR3 protein results from TCRdb running MiXCR on the 5' RACE reads. The sample holds some 780,000 distinct CDR3 sequences, about 56% seen once. Sequencing was performed on blood. This TCR came from a man between 40 and 49 years old in good health.

The CDR3 loop is CSARVIYEQYF. CDR3 nucleotide sequence: TGCAGTGCTAGGGTAATCTACGAGCAGTACTTC. The genes are TRBV20-1 and TRBJ2-7; D is undetermined. The CDR3 runs to 11 residues. Trimming cost V 3 bases and J 3 bases, with 6 bases left between them. Germline values: CDR1 DFQATT, CDR2 SNEGSKA (reference sequence).